This TCR beta chain was sequenced in a study of technical replicates of blood from several donors. Trimming removed 7 bases from V and 2 bases from J; junction bases left unmatched: 6. CDR3 length equals 14 residues. The germline V gene encodes CDR1 SGHAT and CDR2 FQNNGV. Here immunoSEQ multiplex PCR was the method, and the copy in TCRdb shows in-frame clones only, minus some. The sample holds about 16,000 clones, approximately 86% seen once. The receptor was derived from a human donor in good health. The chain couples TRBV11-2 to TRBJ2-3, with 7 bases identical to TRBD2. Specimen: PBMCs. The CDR3 region has the DNA TGTGCCAGCACCCGACTAGCCCTCACAGATACGCAGTATTTT. The encoded protein is CASTRLALTDTQYF.